Shown below are 3 T cell receptor beta chains from a single sample sequenced in a study of T cells after yellow fever vaccination. MiXCR was run by TCRdb on the 5' RACE reads, yielding one entry per CDR3 protein. The data show about 320,000 distinct CDR3 sequences, around 6.8% seen once. The sequences come from PBMCs, collected about 49 days after the first yellow fever vaccination. These receptors came from a man in his late teens or twenties who received the YFV17D yellow fever vaccine.

The CDR3, as DNA: TGCGCCAGCAGCTTGGACAGCCTGACGGTAGCTTTCTTT. Residues: CASSLDSLTVAFF. This rearrangement joins TRBV5-1 to TRBJ1-1; D unresolved. V lost 0 bases and J lost 10, with 13 bases in between. Germline V gene lookup returns CDR1 SGHRS and CDR2 YFSETQ. The CDR3 contains 13 residues.

The rearrangement links TRBV20-1 to TRBJ2-7; the D is unclear. The CDR3 is 12 residues long. Germline V gene lookup returns CDR1 DFQATT and CDR2 SNEGSKA (reference sequence). The V end was cut by 8 bases, the J end by 3 bases, with 14 bases between. CDR3 loop: CSTQGRSYEQYF. The CDR3 DNA follows: TGCAGTACGCAAGGACGGAGCTACGAGCAGTACTTC.

The chain uses TRBV12-3 or TRBV12-4 and TRBJ2-3; D uncertain. Between the trimmed V and J ends, which lost 7 bases and 5 bases, there was a span of 10 bases. The CDR3 runs 12 residues. As DNA, the CDR3 is TGTGCCAGCACACTTGTGGGAGATACGCAGTATTTT. The encoded protein is CASTLVGDTQYF.